The present entry profiles one T cell receptor beta chain with its context. Its antigen is still unknown. Method: immunoSEQ multiplex PCR; TCRdb's copy keeps in-frame clones and lacks some. The sample includes about 57,000 clones, 75% to 85% of them seen just once. This entry belongs to a study of OX40 agonist ivuxolimab in advanced cancers. The CDR3 sequence is 15 residues long. Between the trimmed V and J ends, which lost 3 bases and 4 bases, there was a span of 12 bases. Germline V lookup: CDR1 MGHDK, CDR2 SYGVNS. Findings of the study overall: The study found among the lowest clonal expansion in partial responders at 0.1-3.0 mg/kg.

The chain carries TRBV25-1 and TRBJ1-4; the D gene is possibly TRBD1 (5 bases). Sequences were derived from CD4+ or CD8+ T cells sorted from blood, sampled in a trial of the OX40 agonist ivuxolimab. This clonotype originated in an adult with an advanced solid tumor such as melanoma, head and neck, liver or kidney cancer. The CDR3 bases are TGTGCCAGCAGTGATCCGGGACTCAATAATGAAAAACTGTTTTTT. Its protein product is CASSDPGLNNEKLFF. Full variable domain (outside the CDR3, taken from reference TRBV25-1 and TRBJ1-4): EADIYQTPRYLVIGTGKKITLECSQTMGHDKMYWYQQDPGMELHLIHYSYGVNSTEKGDLSSESTVSRIRTEHFPLTLESARPSHTSQYLCASSDPGLNNEKLFFGSGTQLSVL.